This T cell receptor (beta chain) came from a study of patients with pleural tuberculosis. The CDR3 runs 15 residues. Germline lookup yields CDR1 MNHEY and CDR2 SVGEGT. V was cut by 2 bases and J by 5 bases, with 15 bases left in between. A single record per CDR3 protein comes from TCRdb applying MiXCR to the reads. The table shows under 30,000 distinct CDR3 sequences, with about 20% occurring only once. In its sample, this clonotype ranks as medium-sized. The sample comprised peripheral blood. V is TRBV6-2 or TRBV6-3 and J is TRBJ2-5; the D is unclear. This clonotype originated in a human donor with pleural tuberculosis. This CDR3 reads CASSYPRYRLETQYF. The CDR3 DNA reads as TGTGCCAGCAGTTACCCGAGGTACCGGTTGGAGACCCAGTACTTC.